Listed below are T cell receptor beta chains from one sample, sequenced in a study of breast tumors, draining lymph nodes, adjacent tissues. MiXCR, run by TCRdb on the multiplex PCR reads, gives a single entry per CDR3 protein. Of some 120,000 distinct CDR3 sequences in the sample, about 20% were seen once. The source material was axillary lymph node tissue. These receptor sequences come from a female donor with breast cancer. Some clones in this sample may be carry-over from other donors' samples. Both conserved end residues are part of each CDR3. The D gene is left open where the match is weak. Clone size is not always given. Where it is, it says once, few, many or a class for expanded clones.

d_call	v_call	j_call	clone_size	cdr3_nt	cdr3_aa
TRBD2	TRBV11-2	TRBJ2-5	-	TGTGCCAGCAGCGCACGACTAGCGGTTGGGGAGACCCAGTACTTC	CASSARLAVGETQYF
TRBD2	TRBV12-3/TRBV12-4	TRBJ2-5	many	TGTGCCAGCAGCGCGCGACTAGCGGGGGGTGTGGAGACCCAGTACTTC	CASSARLAGGVETQYF
-	TRBV28	TRBJ2-1	-	TGTGCCAGCAGCCCCAGTCTAGGGGGCAATGAGCAGTTCTTC	CASSPSLGGNEQFF
TRBD1	TRBV11-1	TRBJ2-1	-	TGTGCCAGCAGCCCCGGACAGGGGTACCACAATGAGCAGTTCTTC	CASSPGQGYHNEQFF
TRBD2	TRBV27	TRBJ2-7	many	TGTGCCAGCAGCCCAAAGACTAGCGGGTACGAGCAGTACTTC	CASSPKTSGYEQYF
-	TRBV7-2	TRBJ1-5	many	TGTGCCAGCAGCTTAGGTCGAGGATCAGGCAATCAGCCCCAGCATTTT	CASSLGRGSGNQPQHF
TRBD1	TRBV29-1	TRBJ2-1	many	TGCAGCCTGAGGGGACAGGGAGGCAATGAGCAGTTCTTC	CSLRGQGGNEQFF
-	TRBV6-5	TRBJ2-7	many	TGTGCCAGCAGCAGACAGGGTGCGGGACCGAGCTCCTACGAGCAGTACTTC	CASSRQGAGPSSYEQYF
-	TRBV9	TRBJ2-1	many	TGTGCCAGCAGCCCGTTAGGTTCAGACAATGAGCAGTTCTTC	CASSPLGSDNEQFF
-	TRBV30	TRBJ2-1	-	TGTGCCTGGAGCAAGAATTACAATGAGCAGTTCTTC	CAWSKNYNEQFF
TRBD1	TRBV5-8	TRBJ1-6	many	TGTGCCAGCAGCTCCTCGATGGGACAGCCTACTCATAATAATTCACCCCTCCACTTT	CASSSSMGQPTHNNSPLHF
-	TRBV20-1	TRBJ2-3	many	TGCAGTGCCCCTAACAGGGCTCAGGTGGTAGATACGCAGTATTTT	CSAPNRAQVVDTQYF
TRBD1	TRBV18	TRBJ1-6	many	TGTGCCAGCTCACCGGCGGGACAGGTTAATTCACCCCTCCACTTT	CASSPAGQVNSPLHF
TRBD1	TRBV24-1	TRBJ2-5	many	TGTGCCACCAGTGATGACGGACAGGGGATACAAGAGACCCAGTACTTC	CATSDDGQGIQETQYF
TRBD1	TRBV5-1	TRBJ1-2	few	TGCGCCAGCAGCATACGACAGGGGGCGGCCTATGGCTGCACCTTC	CASSIRQGAAYGCTF
-	TRBV3-1	TRBJ2-3	many	TGTGCCAGCAGCCCCGGACTCTCTTCGGATACGCAGTATTTT	CASSPGLSSDTQYF
-	TRBV7-9	TRBJ1-3	many	TGTGCCAGCAGCTTTGGCACTGGAAACACCATATATTTT	CASSFGTGNTIYF
TRBD2	TRBV20-1	TRBJ2-7	many	TGCAGTGCTAGAAATTTCGTTCGGGGGACTACCCCCTACGAGCAGTACTTC	CSARNFVRGTTPYEQYF
-	TRBV6-5	TRBJ1-2	many	TGTGCCAGCAGTTACGGCTCTCGGGGTGTGGATGGCTACACCTTC	CASSYGSRGVDGYTF
-	TRBV30	TRBJ2-3	-	TGTGCCTGGAGTGTAATCACAGATACGCAGTATTTT	CAWSVITDTQYF
-	TRBV12-3/TRBV12-4	TRBJ2-1	many	TGTGCCAGCAGTACAGGGGTGGTTTTGATAGCGGCCTCCTACAATGAGCAGTTCTTC	CASSTGVVLIAASYNEQFF
-	TRBV20-1	TRBJ1-4	many	TGCAGTGCTAGAGATTCGGGACGGGGGAATGAAAAACTGTTTTTT	CSARDSGRGNEKLFF